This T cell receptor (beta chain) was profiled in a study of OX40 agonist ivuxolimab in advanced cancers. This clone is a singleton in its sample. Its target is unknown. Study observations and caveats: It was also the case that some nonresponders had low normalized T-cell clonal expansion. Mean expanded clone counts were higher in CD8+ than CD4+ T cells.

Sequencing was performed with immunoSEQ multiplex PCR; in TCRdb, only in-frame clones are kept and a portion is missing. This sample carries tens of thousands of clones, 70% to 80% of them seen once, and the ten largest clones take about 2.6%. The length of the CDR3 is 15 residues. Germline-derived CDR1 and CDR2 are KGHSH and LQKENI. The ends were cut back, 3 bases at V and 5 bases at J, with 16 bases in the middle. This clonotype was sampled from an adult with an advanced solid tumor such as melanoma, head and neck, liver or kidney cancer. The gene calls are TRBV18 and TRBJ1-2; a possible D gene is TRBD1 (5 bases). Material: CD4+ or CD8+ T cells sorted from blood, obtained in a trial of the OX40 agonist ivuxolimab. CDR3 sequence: CASSPMGGTQYGYTF. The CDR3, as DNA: TGTGCCAGCTCACCGATGGGGGGTACTCAATATGGCTACACCTTC.